Each of the 31 T cell receptor beta chains below was sequenced from the same sample in a study of control samples from healthy donors and cancer patients (dated by TCRdb to between 2020 and 2021). Library preparation was by the immunoSEQ multiplex PCR assay. TCRdb stores this immuneACCESS table with in-frame sequences only. Part of the clones is absent; in the studies checked, under half of the shortfall reflects unresolved V genes, and no reason is known for the rest. The sample table lists about 140,000 clones, 94% of them with a count of one. Of the sample, 10% to 15% falls within the top ten clones. The sequenced sample consisted of blood. These receptors were taken from a man aged 35 to 55 in good health.

Of note for this clone: One end of the junction does not line up with germline, which may come from a read error. The chain carries TRBV24-1 and TRBJ1-2; D gene uncertain. Germline V lookup: CDR1 KGHDR, CDR2 SFDVKD. The CDR3 totals 13 residues. DNA of the CDR3: TGTGCCACCAGTAGAGCGGCTAATTATGGCTACACCTTC. This gives the protein CATSRAANYGYTF.

The chain couples TRBV19 to TRBJ1-4; D gene unclear. Trimming took off 0 bases at V and 0 bases at J, with 8 bases between the two ends. Germline V gene data show CDR1 as LNHDA and CDR2 as SQIVND (reference sequence). The CDR3 length is 16 residues. CDR3 region: CASSIDPTSTNEKLFF. The CDR3 bases are TGTGCCAGTAGTATAGATCCTACTTCAACTAATGAAAAACTGTTTTTT. Full variable domain (rest looked up from reference TRBV19 and TRBJ1-4): DGGITQSPKYLFRKEGQNVTLSCEQNLNHDAMYWYRQDPGQGLRLIYYSQIVNDFQKGDIAEGYSVSREKKESFPLTVTSAQKNPTAFYLCASSIDPTSTNEKLFFGSGTQLSVL.

This sequence joins TRBV29-1 and TRBJ1-1; 8 bases are a match to TRBD1. The trim removed 7 bases at V and 0 bases at J, leaving 7 bases unmatched. Germline assignment: CDR1 SQVTM and CDR2 ANQGSEA. There are 14 residues in the CDR3. The CDR3 sequence is CSAGGAGLNTEAFF. The CDR3 DNA is TGCAGCGCAGGGGGCGCGGGGTTGAACACTGAAGCTTTCTTT.

On this clone: Other nucleotide sequences in the sample specify the same CDR3. CDR3: CASSERDRGNYGYTF. In DNA form, the CDR3 reads TGTGCCAGCAGTGAAAGGGACAGGGGAAACTATGGCTACACCTTC. The rearrangement uses TRBV2 and TRBJ1-2, with 10 bases that match TRBD1. Germline V gene lookup returns CDR1 SNHLY and CDR2 FYNNEI. V shed 2 bases and J 2 bases; nucleotides not matched to a gene: 2. The CDR3 is 15 residues long.

V usage is TRBV5-8 and J usage is TRBJ2-1; 7 bases are shared with TRBD2. V shed 6 bases and J 5 bases; nucleotides not matched to a gene: 11. Per the germline V gene, CDR1 is SGHTS and CDR2 is YDEGEE. This CDR3 region has 15 residues. The CDR3, as DNA: TGTGCCAGCACTAAACCGGGACTAACCCACAATGAGCAGTTCTTC. Translation: CASTKPGLTHNEQFF.

The rearrangement links TRBV6-5 to TRBJ2-7, with D unclear. Germline V gives CDR1 MNHEY, CDR2 SVGAGI. The length of the CDR3 is 13 residues. V was clipped by 6 bases and J by 2 bases, with 11 bases between them. This chain's CDR3 is CASSLYQTYEQYF. The CDR3 DNA reads as TGTGCCAGCAGCCTTTACCAGACCTACGAGCAGTACTTC.

The genes are TRBV11-1 and TRBJ2-7; D gene ambiguous. This CDR3 is built from 16 residues. V was pared by 5 bases and J by 0 bases, with 17 bases between. The germline V gene has CDR1 SGHAT and CDR2 FQDESV (reference sequence). The CDR3 sequence is CASSPEPDRPSYEQYF. Here the CDR3 DNA reads TGTGCCAGCAGCCCCGAGCCTGACCGACCCTCCTACGAGCAGTACTTC.

This rearrangement joins TRBV6-6 to TRBJ1-2, with a tentative D call TRBD1 (5 bases). The germline V and J ends were trimmed by 4 bases and 5 bases, with 17 bases remaining between them. In germline, CDR1 is MNHNY, CDR2 SVGAGI (reference sequence). This CDR3 has 15 amino acids. The CDR3 DNA follows: TGTGCCAGCAGTTTCTTCCGACAGACCCATTATGGCTACACCTTC. Translated, it gives CASSFFRQTHYGYTF.

CDR3 region: CASSPRTGATNNEKLFF. The CDR3 DNA reads TGTGCCAGCTCACCGAGGACAGGGGCCACCAATAATGAAAAACTGTTTTTT. The chain couples TRBV18 to TRBJ1-4, with 9 bases that match TRBD1. The CDR3 runs 17 residues. With 3 bases clipped from V and 4 bases from J, the junction kept 9 bases outside the gene matches. Germline CDR1 and CDR2: KGHSH and LQKENI.

Concerning this clone: Other DNA sequences in this sample translate to the same CDR3. This rearrangement joins TRBV19 to TRBJ1-1; D gene unclear. Trimming cost V 3 bases and J 1 base, with 6 bases left between them. CDR1 LNHDA and CDR2 SQIVND come from the germline V gene (reference sequence). CDR3 length equals 13 residues. CDR3 loop: CASSIGQNTEAFF. CDR3 nucleotide sequence: TGTGCCAGTAGTATCGGGCAGAACACTGAAGCTTTCTTT.

The chain carries TRBV3-1 (or the pseudogene TRBV3-2) and TRBJ1-3; D gene unclear. Germline V gene lookup returns CDR1 LGHDT and CDR2 YNNKEL (reference sequence). This CDR3 comprises 16 residues. Trimming took off 0 bases at V and 0 bases at J, with 9 bases between the two ends. This CDR3 is CASSQDIAVSGNTIYF. CDR3 coding DNA: TGTGCCAGCAGCCAAGATATCGCAGTCTCTGGAAACACCATATATTTT.

The chain couples TRBV6-5 to TRBJ2-5; D is possibly TRBD2 (5 bases). Trimming removed 6 bases from V and 5 bases from J, with 19 bases in between. The CDR3 is 15 residues long. CDR1 is MNHEY, CDR2 SVGAGI, per germline. This CDR3 reads CASRPPGRVEETQYF. The CDR3, as DNA: TGTGCCAGCAGGCCCCCTGGGCGGGTAGAGGAGACCCAGTACTTC.

The chain is built from TRBV10-3 and TRBJ2-7; 10 nucleotides align to TRBD1. The V segment lost 1 base and the J segment 3 bases; nucleotides outside the gene matches: 6. Germline CDR1 and CDR2: ENHRY and SYGVKD. The CDR3 is 16 amino acids. The CDR3 sequence is CAISELGDRGNYEQYF. The CDR3 DNA reads TGTGCCATCAGTGAGTTGGGGGACAGGGGAAACTACGAGCAGTACTTC.

The table lists this clone with a count of one. This chain uses TRBV28 with TRBJ2-7, with 7 positions matching TRBD1. This CDR3 has 14 amino acids. V gave up 6 bases and J gave up 6 bases; unmatched junction bases: 11. Germline V CDR1 and CDR2: MDHEN, SYDVKM. CDR3 sequence: CASRTPGGSIEQYF. CDR3 nucleotides: TGTGCCAGCAGAACCCCAGGGGGTAGTATCGAGCAGTACTTC. The full variable domain, completed using reference TRBV28 and TRBJ2-7, is DVKVTQSSRYLVKRTGEKVFLECVQDMDHENMFWYRQDPGLGLRLIYFSYDVKMKEKGDIPEGYSVSREKKERFSLILESASTNQTSMYLCASRTPGGSIEQYFGPGTRLTVT.

The rearrangement links TRBV3-1 (or the pseudogene TRBV3-2) to TRBJ2-5; 8 nucleotides agree with TRBD2. The CDR3 runs 15 residues. The V gene end was trimmed by 0 bases and the J gene end by 7 bases; junction bases not matched to a gene: 7. The V gene's germline CDR1 is LGHDT and CDR2 YNNKEL (reference sequence). The CDR3 is CASSQDSASGRTQYF. The DNA for the CDR3 is TGTGCCAGCAGCCAAGATTCGGCCAGCGGGAGGACCCAGTACTTC.

This chain links TRBV30 with TRBJ1-4; 12 positions match TRBD1. This CDR3 spans 17 amino acids. V dropped 0 bases and J dropped 7; count of bases not matched to a gene: 9. CDR1 GTSNPN and CDR2 SVGIG come from the germline V gene (reference sequence). DNA for the CDR3: TGTGCCTGGAGTGTATTAGGGACAGGGGGCGCGGGTGAAAAACTGTTTTTT. It yields the protein CAWSVLGTGGAGEKLFF.

CDR3 sequence: CASSALAGGYTDTQYF. DNA for the CDR3: TGTGCCAGCAGTGCACTAGCGGGGGGATACACAGATACGCAGTATTTT. V usage is TRBV6-4 and J usage is TRBJ2-3, with 12 bases lining up with TRBD2. The CDR3 is made up of 16 amino acids. The junction had 4 bases not matched to a gene; V was cut back by 4 bases and J by 2 bases. CDR1 and CDR2 from the germline V gene are MRHNA and SNTAGT.

This chain links TRBV7-8 with TRBJ1-5; 9 bases line up with TRBD1. In germline, CDR1 is SGHVS, CDR2 FQNEAQ. This CDR3 has 19 amino acids. V trimming: 4 bases; J trimming: 0 bases; junction bases outside the gene matches: 13. CDR3 DNA sequence: TGTGCCAGCAGCTCAACACCGGGACAGGGCTTCGTTAGCAATCAGCCCCAGCATTTT. It encodes CASSSTPGQGFVSNQPQHF.

J is TRBJ2-7 and V is TRBV9; maybe TRBD1 (5 bases). Germline values: CDR1 SGDLS, CDR2 YYNGEE. CDR3 length: 15 residues. The ends were cut back, 0 bases at V and 5 bases at J, with 15 bases in the middle. In nucleotides, the CDR3 is TGTGCCAGCAGCGTAGGCAGGGCGGCCTCGGACGAGCAGTACTTC. Protein: CASSVGRAASDEQYF.

V and J are TRBV4-2 and TRBJ2-2, with D perhaps TRBD1 (6 bases). The CDR3 runs 17 residues. Trimming took off 0 bases at V and 2 bases at J, with 13 bases between the two ends. Germline CDR1 is LGHNA and CDR2 is YNFKEQ. CDR3 in DNA: TGTGCCAGCAGCCAAGATAAACCCAGGGGAAACACCGGGGAGCTGTTTTTT. It codes for CASSQDKPRGNTGELFF.

The chain combines TRBV7-2 with TRBJ2-5; 7 nucleotides line up with TRBD2. The V gene's germline CDR1 is SGHTA and CDR2 FQGNSA. J lost 2 bases, V lost 5 bases, and 8 bases had no gene match. The CDR3 has 15 residues. CDR3 nucleotide sequence: TGTGCCAGCAGCCCTGGCTTAGCGGGTCAAGAGACCCAGTACTTC. Translating it yields CASSPGLAGQETQYF.

V gene TRBV6-5 combines with J gene TRBJ2-7; a weak D match, TRBD2 (6 bases). V was clipped by 6 bases and J by 0 bases, with 15 bases between them. Germline values: CDR1 MNHEY, CDR2 SVGAGI. The CDR3 covers 15 residues. The CDR3 sequence: CASRGGPPASYEQYF. The CDR3 coding sequence is TGTGCCAGCAGGGGGGGACCGCCCGCCTCCTACGAGCAGTACTTC.

The genes are TRBV11-2 and TRBJ2-2, with D unclear. This CDR3 has 15 residues. Trimming stripped 1 base from V and 0 bases from J, with 6 bases between. Germline V lookup: CDR1 SGHAT, CDR2 FQNNGV. DNA for the CDR3: TGTGCCAGCAGCTTAGTACAGTCGAACACCGGGGAGCTGTTTTTT. It specifies CASSLVQSNTGELFF.

This sequence joins TRBV7-9 and TRBJ1-6; no reliable D call. CDR3 length equals 15 residues. V was pared by 6 bases and J by 8 bases, with 17 bases between. Looked up from germline, CDR1 is SEHNR and CDR2 is FQNEAQ (reference sequence). This CDR3 reads CASRHNRDQDSPLHF. CDR3 in DNA: TGTGCCAGCAGACACAATCGGGATCAGGATTCACCCCTCCACTTT.

The genes are TRBV7-9 and TRBJ2-1; 11 bases match TRBD2. Trimming cost V 6 bases and J 7 bases; bases outside gene matches: 17. This CDR3 is 18 amino acids long. CDR1 and CDR2 (germline): SEHNR, FQNEAQ (reference sequence). CDR3 loop: CASSTPSLAGGSGNEQFF. CDR3 bases: TGTGCCAGCAGTACCCCTTCTCTAGCGGGGGGATCTGGGAATGAGCAGTTCTTC.

This clone was recorded only once. J is TRBJ1-1 and V is TRBV5-6, with D hard to call. The germline V and J ends were trimmed by 4 bases and 1 base, with 11 bases remaining between them. Germline V lookup: CDR1 SGHDT, CDR2 YYEEEE. The CDR3 is 14 residues long. The CDR3, as DNA: TGTGCCAGCAGCCCGGCTTGGAAGAACACTGAAGCTTTCTTT. This translates into CASSPAWKNTEAFF.

The rearrangement links TRBV18 to TRBJ2-1; D might be TRBD1 or TRBD2, each matching 5 bases. V was clipped by 3 bases and J by 10 bases, with 7 bases between them. Germline V lookup: CDR1 KGHSH, CDR2 LQKENI. The CDR3 contains 11 residues. CDR3 nucleotide sequence: TGTGCCAGCTCACCCGAGGGGGAGCAGTTCTTC. As protein: CASSPEGEQFF.

The chain recombines TRBV6-5 with TRBJ2-5, with a possible D match to TRBD2 (6 bases). Trimming pared 7 bases from V and 0 bases from J, leaving 15 bases between. The CDR3 is 15 amino acids. Germline CDR1 reads MNHEY; CDR2 reads SVGAGI. CDR3 DNA sequence: TGTGCCAGCACCAAAGTAGCGGCATACCAAGAGACCCAGTACTTC. Translation: CASTKVAAYQETQYF.

V gene TRBV12-2 combines with J gene TRBJ1-5; the table's D call TRBD1 went unverified against the DNA. TRBV12-2 is a listed pseudogene. The CDR3 covers 15 residues. CDR3 sequence reads: CASRLGCTGDQPQHF. CDR3 in DNA: TGTGCAAGTCGCTTAGGGTGCACAGGGGATCAGCCCCAGCATTTT.

The rearrangement uses TRBV3-1 (or the pseudogene TRBV3-2) and TRBJ2-1; TRBD2 aligns across 11 bases. Per germline, CDR1 LGHDT and CDR2 YNNKEL (reference sequence). V was pared by 4 bases and J by 6 bases, with 8 bases of the junction left unmatched. The CDR3 covers 16 residues. The CDR3 nucleotides read TGTGCCAGCAGCCTAGCGGGGGGGCGAGCCTCCAATGAGCAGTTCTTC. It is translated as CASSLAGGRASNEQFF.

The V call is TRBV27, the J call TRBJ2-1; D uncertain. V was cut by 6 bases and J by 3 bases, with 9 bases left in between. From germline, CDR1 is MNHEY and CDR2 SMNVEV (reference sequence). The CDR3 is 13 residues long. The DNA for the CDR3 is TGTGCCAGCAGCCTATTGATCTACAATGAGCAGTTCTTC. It codes for CASSLLIYNEQFF.